These T cell receptor beta chains were read from a single sample in a study of cytomegalovirus exposure and HLA in healthy donors. Assay used: immunoSEQ multiplex PCR; TCRdb lists only in-frame clones, some missing. The table lists approximately 190,000 clones, around four fifths of them singletons. What was sequenced was PBMCs. Every receptor here comes from a middle-aged man in good health and CMV-seropositive. The CDR3 runs from the conserved cysteine through the conserved F or W. Fields, in order: CDR3 DNA, CDR3 protein, V gene, D gene, J gene, clone size. A D gene is named only where the DNA matches it firmly. The size of a clone is reported for some rows only, either as once, few or many, or as a class for expanded clones.

cdr3_nt: TGTGCCAGCAGTTACGACGCTGGGAGGGCCGTCTACGAGCAGTACTTC
cdr3_aa: CASSYDAGRAVYEQYF
v_call: TRBV6-5
d_call: TRBD2
j_call: TRBJ2-7
clone_size: NA

cdr3_nt: TGTGCCAGCTCACCTCCCGGACAGGGGAACACTGAAGCTTTCTTT
cdr3_aa: CASSPPGQGNTEAFF
v_call: TRBV18
d_call: TRBD1
j_call: TRBJ1-1
clone_size: NA

cdr3_nt: TGTGCCAGCAGCTTAGATCCACAGGGGGCCGACACCGGGGAGCTGTTTTTT
cdr3_aa: CASSLDPQGADTGELFF
v_call: TRBV11-2
d_call: TRBD1
j_call: TRBJ2-2
clone_size: NA

cdr3_nt: TGTGCCAGCAGCGAACTAGTCGGGCCCACGGATACGCAGTATTTT
cdr3_aa: CASSELVGPTDTQYF
v_call: TRBV5-6
d_call: NA
j_call: TRBJ2-3
clone_size: NA

cdr3_nt: TGCGCCAGCAGCTTGGCCGGGACAGGGGGCTTTGGCTACACCTTC
cdr3_aa: CASSLAGTGGFGYTF
v_call: TRBV5-1
d_call: TRBD1
j_call: TRBJ1-2
clone_size: NA

cdr3_nt: TGTGCCAGCAGTTCCCGGGACAGGGAACGAGGATCCGACTATGGCTACACCTTC
cdr3_aa: CASSSRDRERGSDYGYTF
v_call: TRBV27
d_call: TRBD1
j_call: TRBJ1-2
clone_size: few

cdr3_nt: TGTGCCAGCAGCCCCACTAGCGTTTTAGCAGATACGCAGTATTTT
cdr3_aa: CASSPTSVLADTQYF
v_call: TRBV7-2
d_call: TRBD2
j_call: TRBJ2-3
clone_size: NA

cdr3_nt: TGTGCCAGCAGACTAGCGGGTGGCTCCTACGAGCAGTACTTC
cdr3_aa: CASRLAGGSYEQYF
v_call: TRBV6-1
d_call: TRBD2
j_call: TRBJ2-7
clone_size: NA

cdr3_nt: TGTGCCAGCTCACCCGTCGGACAGGGAGGCTACGAGCAGTACTTC
cdr3_aa: CASSPVGQGGYEQYF
v_call: TRBV18
d_call: TRBD1
j_call: TRBJ2-7
clone_size: NA

cdr3_nt: TGTGCCAGCAGCCTCGTGGGGCGGGGGAACGCCGGGGAGCTGTTTTTT
cdr3_aa: CASSLVGRGNAGELFF
v_call: TRBV5-8
d_call: TRBD2
j_call: TRBJ2-2
clone_size: NA

cdr3_nt: TGTGCCAGCAGCGTCTACAGGACAGGGGAGAACAATGAGCAGTTCTTC
cdr3_aa: CASSVYRTGENNEQFF
v_call: TRBV5-4
d_call: TRBD1
j_call: TRBJ2-1
clone_size: NA

cdr3_nt: TGTGCCAGTAGTATAGGGAAGGGGGCGGTGAACACTGAAGCTTTCTTT
cdr3_aa: CASSIGKGAVNTEAFF
v_call: TRBV19
d_call: TRBD1
j_call: TRBJ1-1
clone_size: NA

cdr3_nt: TGTGCCAGCAGTCTTGACAGCTATGGCTACACCTTC
cdr3_aa: CASSLDSYGYTF
v_call: TRBV2
d_call: NA
j_call: TRBJ1-2
clone_size: NA

cdr3_nt: TGTGCCAGCAGCTTAGGCGGGGACGGCATTCAGTACTTC
cdr3_aa: CASSLGGDGIQYF
v_call: TRBV7-2
d_call: NA
j_call: TRBJ2-4
clone_size: NA

cdr3_nt: TGTGCCAGTATTCCCAGCGGGAAGGTGGATGAGCAGTTCTTC
cdr3_aa: CASIPSGKVDEQFF
v_call: TRBV19
d_call: TRBD2
j_call: TRBJ2-1
clone_size: NA

cdr3_nt: TGTGCCAGCAGTTGGTCGACTAGCGGCCCCTACGAGCAGTACTTC
cdr3_aa: CASSWSTSGPYEQYF
v_call: TRBV6-5
d_call: TRBD2
j_call: TRBJ2-7
clone_size: NA

cdr3_nt: TGCGCCAGCAGCCAAGGTATAGTAAATGAGCAGTTCTTC
cdr3_aa: CASSQGIVNEQFF
v_call: TRBV4-1
d_call: NA
j_call: TRBJ2-1
clone_size: once

cdr3_nt: TGTGCCAGCAGCCCAGGGACACAGCGACAGCTCATCGATCAGCCCCAGCATTTT
cdr3_aa: CASSPGTQRQLIDQPQHF
v_call: TRBV7-2
d_call: NA
j_call: TRBJ1-5
clone_size: NA

cdr3_nt: TGTGCCAGCAGTGACCCCCGGACAGGGGGCGAAAAACTGTTTTTT
cdr3_aa: CASSDPRTGGEKLFF
v_call: TRBV25-1
d_call: TRBD1
j_call: TRBJ1-4
clone_size: NA

cdr3_nt: TGCAGCGCCAAGCGGCCGGGCGAGACCCAGTACTTC
cdr3_aa: CSAKRPGETQYF
v_call: TRBV29-1
d_call: NA
j_call: TRBJ2-5
clone_size: NA